The 29 T cell receptor beta chains below come from one sample, sequenced in a study of cytomegalovirus exposure and HLA in healthy donors. The PCR employed 60 Vbeta primers together with 13 Jbeta primers. Libraries were prepared by immunoSEQ multiplex PCR; TCRdb keeps only in-frame clonotypes and omits some of them. The sample has roughly 90,000 clones, around 79% seen once. The sample consisted of PBMCs. The receptors originated from a woman in her thirties or forties in good health and CMV-seropositive.

Of note for this clone: One end of the junction fails to match germline, which may point to a read error. V gene TRBV19 combines with J gene TRBJ2-3; TRBD2 aligns across 8 bases. The CDR3 runs to 18 residues. Germline V gives CDR1 LNHDA, CDR2 SQIVND (reference sequence). CDR3 in amino acids: CASSLDPPAASGPDTQYF. The CDR3 DNA follows: TGTGCCAGTAGTCTAGATCCGCCTGCGGCTAGCGGGCCAGATACGCAGTATTTT. Full variable domain (rest looked up from reference TRBV19 and TRBJ2-3): DGGITQSPKYLFRKEGQNVTLSCEQNLNHDAMYWYRQDPGQGLRLIYYSQIVNDFQKGDIAEGYSVSREKKESFPLTVTSAQKNPTAFYLCASSLDPPAASGPDTQYFGPGTRLTVL.

V usage is TRBV4-2 and J usage is TRBJ2-7; TRBD2 is a possible D gene (6 bases). Trimming stripped 4 bases from V and 1 base from J, with 14 bases between. The CDR3 is made up of 15 amino acids. Germline V lookup: CDR1 LGHNA, CDR2 YNFKEQ. The CDR3 DNA is TGTGCCAGCAGCCCGTACGCAGGGAGGTCCTACGAGCAGTACTTC. This sequence encodes CASSPYAGRSYEQYF.

V usage is TRBV10-3 and J usage is TRBJ2-1; 11 bases align to TRBD2. CDR3 size: 17 residues. The germline gives CDR1 ENHRY, CDR2 SYGVKD. V was clipped by 6 bases and J by 8 bases; unmatched bases: 15. In DNA form, the CDR3 reads TGTGCCATCAGCGGACGGACTAGCGGGTTTACGGGGGATGAGCAGTTCTTC. Protein: CAISGRTSGFTGDEQFF.

This chain uses TRBV9 with TRBJ2-1, with TRBD2 identical over 13 bases. J lost 5 bases, V lost 3 bases, and 8 bases had no gene match. The CDR3 extends over 17 amino acids. Germline V lookup: CDR1 SGDLS, CDR2 YYNGEE. CDR3 region: CASSGSSGLAGNNEQFF. In nucleotides, the CDR3 is TGTGCCAGCAGCGGAAGCTCGGGACTAGCGGGAAACAATGAGCAGTTCTTC.

The chain recombines TRBV5-1 with TRBJ2-7; D is uncertain. Germline values: CDR1 SGHRS, CDR2 YFSETQ. The V and J ends lost 0 bases and 0 bases respectively, with 7 bases between them. The CDR3 loop spans 14 amino acids. CDR3 amino acids: CASSLGSVSYEQYF. DNA for the CDR3: TGCGCCAGCAGCTTGGGGTCGGTCTCCTACGAGCAGTACTTC.

The rearrangement joins TRBV10-3 to TRBJ2-1, with D maybe TRBD1 (6 bases). Trimming removed 4 bases at V and 1 base at J, with 11 bases between. The CDR3 runs 15 residues. The germline gives CDR1 ENHRY, CDR2 SYGVKD. The CDR3 DNA is TGTGCCATCAGTGGGGGGCAGAGGTCCTACAATGAGCAGTTCTTC. It encodes CAISGGQRSYNEQFF.

The V call is TRBV7-2, the J call TRBJ2-1, with 10 bases aligning to TRBD2. This CDR3 comprises 14 residues. Germline-derived CDR1 and CDR2 are SGHTA and FQGNSA. Trimming removed 5 bases from V and 9 bases from J; junction bases left unmatched: 7. DNA of the CDR3: TGTGCCAGCAGCCGTCTAGCGGGAGTCGGTGAGCAGTTCTTC. This encodes CASSRLAGVGEQFF.

The rearrangement joins TRBV30 to TRBJ2-6; TRBD1 matches 9 bases. The length of the CDR3 is 17 residues. V lost 5 bases, J lost 1 base, and 9 bases stayed unmatched. CDR1 is GTSNPN, CDR2 SVGIG, per germline (reference sequence). The CDR3 DNA reads as TGTGCCTGGTTCCGGGACAGGGTTAGGTCTGGGGCCAACGTCCTGACTTTC. Translating gives CAWFRDRVRSGANVLTF.

The J gene is TRBJ2-1, the V gene TRBV2; D is uncertain. V lost 1 base and J lost 10, with 5 bases in between. CDR3 size: 11 residues. CDR1 is SNHLY and CDR2 is FYNNEI in the germline V gene. The CDR3 nucleotides read TGTGCCAGCAGTGAAGGGGCCGAGCAGTTCTTC. Translating gives CASSEGAEQFF.

The chain is built from TRBV7-9 and TRBJ2-5; 14 bases match TRBD2. The J call may be faulty, since TRBJ2-7 better matches the DNA end. This CDR3 contains 16 residues. CDR1 and CDR2 from the germline V gene are SEHNR and FQNEAQ (reference sequence). The CDR3 DNA follows: TGTGCCAGCAGCGGGGGACTAGCGGGAGTTTCCTACGAGCAGTACTTC. Translating gives CASSGGLAGVSYEQYF.

This chain links TRBV27 with TRBJ2-3, with 10 bases that match TRBD2. Trimming took 5 bases from V and 6 from J; bases not matched to a gene: 20. The germline V gene encodes CDR1 MNHEY and CDR2 SMNVEV (reference sequence). There are 19 residues in the CDR3. CDR3 nucleotides: TGTGCCAGCAGTCAGAAGCCCGGTGGGCTAGCGGGAGAACGGGATACGCAGTATTTT. This encodes CASSQKPGGLAGERDTQYF.

This clone was observed a single time. The V gene is TRBV10-3, the J gene TRBJ2-2; 10 bases line up with TRBD2. CDR1 and CDR2 (germline): ENHRY, SYGVKD. V dropped 0 bases and J dropped 1; count of bases not matched to a gene: 17. The CDR3 extends over 22 amino acids. CDR3 region: CAISESVLDLGAGGLNTGELFF. The CDR3 region has the DNA TGTGCCATCAGTGAGTCTGTTTTAGATTTGGGAGCGGGAGGGTTGAACACCGGGGAGCTGTTTTTT.

V gene TRBV4-3 combines with J gene TRBJ2-1; 8 bases are shared with TRBD2. J gave up 2 bases and V 0 bases, and 0 bases lay outside the gene matches. The CDR3 contains 15 residues. Per the germline V gene, CDR1 is LGHNA and CDR2 is YSLEER. The CDR3 sequence is CASSQDSGTYNEQFF. In DNA form, the CDR3 reads TGCGCCAGCAGCCAAGATAGCGGGACCTACAATGAGCAGTTCTTC.

The V call is TRBV4-3, the J call TRBJ2-4; 8 bases map to TRBD2. Trimming cost V 4 bases and J 0 bases; bases outside gene matches: 23. The CDR3 is 22 amino acids. CDR1 LGHNA and CDR2 YSLEER come from the germline V gene. The CDR3 region has the DNA TGCGCCAGCAGCCTAGTACGGGCGGGAGGAGCCTCCCCAGCCGTAGCCAAAAACATTCAGTACTTC. Its protein product is CASSLVRAGGASPAVAKNIQYF.

This chain uses TRBV5-1 with TRBJ2-7; TRBD1 might be the D (5 bases). CDR3 length equals 13 residues. Trimming took off 4 bases at V and 1 base at J, with 9 bases between the two ends. Per the germline V gene, CDR1 is SGHRS and CDR2 is YFSETQ. CDR3 region: CASSHDSSYEQYF. The CDR3 DNA follows: TGCGCCAGCAGCCATGACAGTTCCTACGAGCAGTACTTC.

This rearrangement joins TRBV9 to TRBJ2-2, with 7 bases identical to TRBD2. CDR1 and CDR2 (germline): SGDLS, YYNGEE. The CDR3 loop spans 15 amino acids. J lost 7 bases, V lost 3 bases, and 9 bases had no gene match. The chain's CDR3 is CASSEMGLPGGELFF. The DNA of the CDR3 is TGTGCCAGCAGCGAGATGGGACTACCGGGCGGGGAGCTGTTTTTT.

The chain couples TRBV4-1 to TRBJ2-7; 11 bases line up with TRBD1. The CDR3 runs to 16 residues. The V gene's germline CDR1 is MGHRA and CDR2 YSYEKL. With V trimmed by 2 bases and J by 2 bases, 5 bases remained unmatched. CDR3 coding DNA: TGCGCCAGCAGCCAATCTCCGGGACAGGGGGCCTACGAGCAGTACTTC. Its protein product is CASSQSPGQGAYEQYF.

This chain joins TRBV19 and TRBJ2-7; 14 bases line up with TRBD2. Germline V CDR1 and CDR2: LNHDA, SQIVND (reference sequence). CDR3 length equals 18 residues. The V segment lost 1 base and the J segment 2 bases; nucleotides outside the gene matches: 7. CDR3 residues: CASSIAYGTSGSPYEQYF. The CDR3 DNA follows: TGTGCCAGTAGTATAGCCTATGGGACTAGCGGGAGTCCCTACGAGCAGTACTTC.

V and J are TRBV18 and TRBJ2-2; D unclear. Per germline, CDR1 KGHSH and CDR2 LQKENI. Trimming stripped 3 bases from V and 4 bases from J, with 15 bases between. CDR3 size: 16 residues. DNA of the CDR3: TGTGCCAGCTCACCCAAGGCCAGGAACCCCACCGGGGAGCTGTTTTTT. Amino acids: CASSPKARNPTGELFF. Supplemented by reference TRBV18 and TRBJ2-2, the full variable domain reads NAGVMQNPRHLVRRRGQEARLRCSPMKGHSHVYWYRQLPEEGLKFMVYLQKENIIDESGMPKERFSAEFPKEGPSILRIQQVVRGDSAAYFCASSPKARNPTGELFFGEGSRLTVL.

This clone has a single count. J is TRBJ2-3 and V is TRBV4-3, with D perhaps TRBD1 (5 bases). V shed 0 bases and J shed 2 bases, with 15 bases lying between them. The CDR3 length is 17 residues. The germline V gene encodes CDR1 LGHNA and CDR2 YSLEER. CDR3 nucleotide sequence: TGCGCCAGCAGCCAAGATTGGGAAGACAGACCCACAGATACGCAGTATTTT. Amino acids: CASSQDWEDRPTDTQYF.

V gene TRBV9 combines with J gene TRBJ2-7; a possible D gene is TRBD1 (6 bases). The V end was cut by 4 bases, the J end by 3 bases, with 14 bases between. The V gene's germline CDR1 is SGDLS and CDR2 YYNGEE. This CDR3 comprises 14 residues. CDR3 coding DNA: TGTGCCAGCAGCCCTTCGACAGGAGACTACGAGCAGTACTTC. Translation: CASSPSTGDYEQYF.

The chain has TRBV2 and TRBJ1-1; 10 bases line up with TRBD1. The CDR3 is 15 residues long. J was trimmed by 3 bases and V by 3 bases; bases with no gene match: 4. The V gene's germline CDR1 is SNHLY and CDR2 FYNNEI. CDR3 sequence reads: CASSDWGQGYTEAFF. The DNA for the CDR3 is TGTGCCAGCAGTGATTGGGGACAGGGGTACACTGAAGCTTTCTTT.

CDR3 coding DNA: TGTGCCAGCAGCCCGGGACTAGCGGAAACCTACAATGAGCAGTTCTTC. It codes for CASSPGLAETYNEQFF. The chain combines TRBV11-1 with TRBJ2-1; 11 bases align to TRBD2. Germline CDR1 and CDR2: SGHAT and FQDESV (reference sequence). Losses at the gene ends were 5 bases for V and 2 bases for J; bases not matched to a gene: 5. This CDR3 region has 16 residues.

The chain recombines TRBV6-1 with TRBJ2-3; 7 bases fit TRBD1. This CDR3 region has 14 residues. The germline V gene has CDR1 MNHNS and CDR2 SASEGT. The V and J ends lost 8 bases and 4 bases, in that order; junction bases with no gene match: 9. The CDR3 here is CASVAGTDPDTQYF. The CDR3, as DNA: TGTGCCAGCGTTGCCGGGACAGACCCAGATACGCAGTATTTT.

The V and J genes are TRBV18 and TRBJ2-7; D perhaps matches TRBD2 (6 bases). V was pared by 3 bases and J by 3 bases, with 15 bases between. The CDR3 has 15 residues. The V gene's germline CDR1 is KGHSH and CDR2 LQKENI. CDR3 DNA: TGTGCCAGCTCACCGGTTGAGGGAGGCGGCTACGAGCAGTACTTC. This translates into CASSPVEGGGYEQYF. The variable domain in full, with the rest retrieved from reference TRBV18 and TRBJ2-7, is NAGVMQNPRHLVRRRGQEARLRCSPMKGHSHVYWYRQLPEEGLKFMVYLQKENIIDESGMPKERFSAEFPKEGPSILRIQQVVRGDSAAYFCASSPVEGGGYEQYFGPGTRLTVT.

J is TRBJ2-2 and V is TRBV9; 8 bases match TRBD1. Per germline, CDR1 SGDLS and CDR2 YYNGEE. The trim removed 3 bases at V and 3 bases at J, leaving 10 bases unmatched. This CDR3 comprises 17 residues. This CDR3 reads CASSGGAGGRYTGELFF. The CDR3 coding sequence is TGTGCCAGCAGCGGGGGGGCAGGGGGCAGGTACACCGGGGAGCTGTTTTTT.

The CDR3 loop is CASSQDLLAGPSGAQYF. DNA for the CDR3: TGCGCCAGCAGCCAAGATCTCCTAGCGGGACCCTCGGGGGCCCAGTACTTC. The genes are TRBV4-1 and TRBJ2-5, with 9 bases lining up with TRBD2. The J segment lost 9 bases and the V segment lost 0 bases, leaving 14 bases of the junction unmatched. Germline CDR1 is MGHRA and CDR2 is YSYEKL. This CDR3 region has 17 residues.

The V gene is TRBV12-5, the J gene TRBJ2-2, with 12 bases fitting TRBD2. Trimming cost V 3 bases and J 6 bases; bases outside gene matches: 5. There are 16 residues in the CDR3. CDR1 is LGHNT, CDR2 FRNRAP, per germline. The DNA of the CDR3 is TGTGCTAGTGGTTTCGGCCTAGCGGGGGGGGCCGGGGAGCTGTTTTTT. Translating gives CASGFGLAGGAGELFF. The full variable domain, its missing parts supplied by reference TRBV12-5 and TRBJ2-2, is DARVTQTPRHKVTEMGQEVTMRCQPILGHNTVFWYRQTMMQGLELLAYFRNRAPLDDSGMPKDRFSAEMPDATLATLKIQPSEPRDSAVYFCASGFGLAGGAGELFFGEGSRLTVL.

This clone was seen at least ten times. The genes are TRBV7-2 and TRBJ1-1; 8 positions agree with TRBD1. J lost 3 bases, V lost 6 bases, and 6 bases had no gene match. Germline lookup yields CDR1 SGHTA and CDR2 FQGNSA. The CDR3 runs to 14 residues. Written as DNA, the CDR3 is TGTGCCAGCAGGTCTCAGGGGGCGGACACTGAAGCTTTCTTT. It translates to CASRSQGADTEAFF.